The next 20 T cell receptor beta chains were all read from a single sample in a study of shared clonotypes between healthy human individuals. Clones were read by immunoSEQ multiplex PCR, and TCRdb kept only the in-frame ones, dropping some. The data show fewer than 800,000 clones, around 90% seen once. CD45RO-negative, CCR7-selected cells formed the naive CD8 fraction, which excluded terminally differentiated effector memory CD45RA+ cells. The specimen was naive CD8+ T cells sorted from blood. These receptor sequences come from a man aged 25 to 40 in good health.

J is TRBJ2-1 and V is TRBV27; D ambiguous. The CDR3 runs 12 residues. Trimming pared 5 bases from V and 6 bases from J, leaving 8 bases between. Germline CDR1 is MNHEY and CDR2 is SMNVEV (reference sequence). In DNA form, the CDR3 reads TGTGCCAGCAGTGAATTTGGCAATGAGCAGTTCTTC. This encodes CASSEFGNEQFF.

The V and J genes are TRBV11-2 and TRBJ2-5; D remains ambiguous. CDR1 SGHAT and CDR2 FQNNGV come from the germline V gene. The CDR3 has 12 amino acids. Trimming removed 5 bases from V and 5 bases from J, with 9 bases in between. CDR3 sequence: CASSHGVETQYF. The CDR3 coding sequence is TGTGCCAGCAGCCATGGTGTGGAGACCCAGTACTTC. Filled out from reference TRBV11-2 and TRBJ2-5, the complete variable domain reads EAGVAQSPRYKIIEKRQSVAFWCNPISGHATLYWYQQILGQGPKLLIQFQNNGVVDDSQLPKDRFSAERLKGVDSTLKIQPAKLEDSAVYLCASSHGVETQYFGPGTRLLVL.

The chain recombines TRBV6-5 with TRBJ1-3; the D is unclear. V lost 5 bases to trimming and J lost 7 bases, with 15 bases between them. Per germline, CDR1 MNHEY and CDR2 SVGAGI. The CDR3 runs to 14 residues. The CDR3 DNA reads TGTGCCAGCAGTCAGGAGGGTAATGGGAACACCATATATTTT. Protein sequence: CASSQEGNGNTIYF.

CDR3 nucleotide sequence: TGCGCCAGCAGTGAAGTAGAGCAGTTCTTC. Translating it yields CASSEVEQFF. The rearrangement joins TRBV10-2 to TRBJ2-1; no firm D call. This CDR3 has 10 residues. V dropped 3 bases and J dropped 10 bases, with 4 bases sitting between them. Looked up from germline, CDR1 is WSHSY and CDR2 is SAAADI.

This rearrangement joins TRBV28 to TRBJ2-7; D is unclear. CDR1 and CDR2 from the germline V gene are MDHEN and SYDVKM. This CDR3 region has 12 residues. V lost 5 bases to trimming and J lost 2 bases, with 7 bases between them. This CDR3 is CASSPRTYEQYF. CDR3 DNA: TGTGCCAGCAGTCCCCGGACCTACGAGCAGTACTTC.

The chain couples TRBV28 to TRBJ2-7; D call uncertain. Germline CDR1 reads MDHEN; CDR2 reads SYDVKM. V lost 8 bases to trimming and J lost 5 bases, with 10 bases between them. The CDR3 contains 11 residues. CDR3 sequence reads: CASGGDDEQYF. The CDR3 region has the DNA TGTGCCAGCGGTGGGGATGACGAGCAGTACTTC.

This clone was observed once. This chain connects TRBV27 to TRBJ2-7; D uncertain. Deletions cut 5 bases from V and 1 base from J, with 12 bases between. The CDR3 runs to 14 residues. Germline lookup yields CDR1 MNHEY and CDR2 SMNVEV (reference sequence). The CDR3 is CASSPYMDSYEQYF. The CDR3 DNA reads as TGTGCCAGCAGTCCTTACATGGATTCCTACGAGCAGTACTTC.

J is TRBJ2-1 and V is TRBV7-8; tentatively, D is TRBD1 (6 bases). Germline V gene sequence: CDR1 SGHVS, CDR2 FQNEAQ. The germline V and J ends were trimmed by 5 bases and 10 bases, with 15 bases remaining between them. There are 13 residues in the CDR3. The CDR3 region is CASSPQIQGEQFF. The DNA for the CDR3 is TGTGCCAGCAGCCCACAAATCCAGGGGGAGCAGTTCTTC.

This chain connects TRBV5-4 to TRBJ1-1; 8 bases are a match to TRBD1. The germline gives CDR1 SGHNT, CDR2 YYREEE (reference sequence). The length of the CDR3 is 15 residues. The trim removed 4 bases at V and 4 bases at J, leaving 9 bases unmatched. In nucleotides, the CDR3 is TGTGCCAGCAGCGCCGGACAGGGTTTTATCACTGAAGCTTTCTTT. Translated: CASSAGQGFITEAFF. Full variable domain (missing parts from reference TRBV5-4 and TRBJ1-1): ETGVTQSPTHLIKTRGQQVTLRCSSQSGHNTVSWYQQALGQGPQFIFQYYREEENGRGNFPPRFSGLQFPNYSSELNVNALELDDSALYLCASSAGQGFITEAFFGQGTRLTVV.

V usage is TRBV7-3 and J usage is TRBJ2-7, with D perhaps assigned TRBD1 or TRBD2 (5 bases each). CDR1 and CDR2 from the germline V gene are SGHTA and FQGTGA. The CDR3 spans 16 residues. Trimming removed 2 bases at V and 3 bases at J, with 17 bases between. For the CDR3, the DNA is TGTGCCAGCAGCTTAGCCTCAGGGCCGGGGATCTACGAGCAGTACTTC. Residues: CASSLASGPGIYEQYF.

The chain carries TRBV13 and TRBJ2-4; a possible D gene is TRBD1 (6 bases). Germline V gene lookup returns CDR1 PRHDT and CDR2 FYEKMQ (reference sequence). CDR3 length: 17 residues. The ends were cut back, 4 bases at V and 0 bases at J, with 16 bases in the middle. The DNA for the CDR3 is TGTGCCAGCAGCTCCCGCCAGACAGGTTCAGCCAAAAACATTCAGTACTTC. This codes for CASSSRQTGSAKNIQYF.

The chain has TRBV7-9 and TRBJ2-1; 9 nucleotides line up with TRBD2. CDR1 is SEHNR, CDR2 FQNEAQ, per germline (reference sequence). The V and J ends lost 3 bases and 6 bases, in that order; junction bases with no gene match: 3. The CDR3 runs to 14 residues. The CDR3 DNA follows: TGTGCCAGCAGCTTGGCTAGCGGGATCAATGAGCAGTTCTTC. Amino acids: CASSLASGINEQFF.

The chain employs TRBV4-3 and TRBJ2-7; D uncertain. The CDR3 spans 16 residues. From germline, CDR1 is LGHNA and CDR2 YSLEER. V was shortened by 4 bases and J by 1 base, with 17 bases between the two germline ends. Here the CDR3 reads CASSPQVVAQSYEQYF. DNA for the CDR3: TGCGCCAGCAGCCCGCAGGTGGTTGCACAGTCCTACGAGCAGTACTTC.

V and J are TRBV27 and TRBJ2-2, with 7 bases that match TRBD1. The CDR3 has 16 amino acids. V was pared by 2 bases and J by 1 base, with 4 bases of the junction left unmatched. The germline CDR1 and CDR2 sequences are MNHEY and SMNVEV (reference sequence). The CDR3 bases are TGTGCCAGCAGTTTACCCGACAGGGAGAACACCGGGGAGCTGTTTTTT. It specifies CASSLPDRENTGELFF.

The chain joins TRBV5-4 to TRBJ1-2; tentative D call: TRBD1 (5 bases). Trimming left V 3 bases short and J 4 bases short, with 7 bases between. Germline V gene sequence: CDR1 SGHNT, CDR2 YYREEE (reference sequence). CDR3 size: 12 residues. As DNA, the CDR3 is TGTGCCAGCAGCTCGGGGCCCTATGGCTACACCTTC. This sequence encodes CASSSGPYGYTF.

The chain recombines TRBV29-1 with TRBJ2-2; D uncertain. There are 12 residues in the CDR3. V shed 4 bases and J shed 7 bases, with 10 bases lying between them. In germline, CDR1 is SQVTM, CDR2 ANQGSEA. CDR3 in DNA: TGCAGCGTTGTTCGCTGGAGCGGGGAGCTGTTTTTT. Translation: CSVVRWSGELFF.

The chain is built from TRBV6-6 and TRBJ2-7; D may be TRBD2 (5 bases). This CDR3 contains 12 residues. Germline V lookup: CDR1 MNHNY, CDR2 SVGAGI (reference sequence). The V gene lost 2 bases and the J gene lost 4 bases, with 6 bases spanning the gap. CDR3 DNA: TGTGCCAGCAGTTACGTAGCGTACGAGCAGTACTTC. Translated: CASSYVAYEQYF.

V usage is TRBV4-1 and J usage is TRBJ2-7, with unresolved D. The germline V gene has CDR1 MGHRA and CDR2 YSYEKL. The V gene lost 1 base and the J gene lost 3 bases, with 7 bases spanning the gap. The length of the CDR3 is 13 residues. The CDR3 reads CASSQVGGYEQYF. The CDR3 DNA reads TGCGCCAGCAGCCAAGTCGGCGGCTACGAGCAGTACTTC.

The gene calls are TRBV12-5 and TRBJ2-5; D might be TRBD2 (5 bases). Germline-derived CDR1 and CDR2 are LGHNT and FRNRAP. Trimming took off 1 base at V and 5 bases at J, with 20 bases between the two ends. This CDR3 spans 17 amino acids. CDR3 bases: TGTGCTAGTGGTTTGGCCCCCTTGGGCCCGGGCGGGGAGACCCAGTACTTC. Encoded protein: CASGLAPLGPGGETQYF.

CDR3 sequence: CATSGSRASTDTQYF. The CDR3 nucleotides read TGTGCCACCAGCGGGAGTAGGGCTAGCACAGATACGCAGTATTTT. V usage is TRBV15 and J usage is TRBJ2-3; TRBD2 might be the D (5 bases). In germline, CDR1 is LNHNV, CDR2 YYDKDF (reference sequence). The length of the CDR3 is 15 residues. Trimming cost V 5 bases and J 0 bases, with 12 bases left between them.